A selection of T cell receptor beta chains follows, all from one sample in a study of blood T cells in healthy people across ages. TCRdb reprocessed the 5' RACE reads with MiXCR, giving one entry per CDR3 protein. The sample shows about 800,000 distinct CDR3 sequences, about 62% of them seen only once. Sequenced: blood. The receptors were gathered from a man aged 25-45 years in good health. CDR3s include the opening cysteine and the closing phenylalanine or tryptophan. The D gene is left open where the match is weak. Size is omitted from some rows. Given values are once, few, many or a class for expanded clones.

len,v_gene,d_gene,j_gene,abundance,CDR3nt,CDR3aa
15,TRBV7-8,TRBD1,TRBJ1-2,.,TGTGCCAGCAGCTCATATTCCGGACAGGTTCGGAGCTACACCTTC,CASSSYSGQVRSYTF
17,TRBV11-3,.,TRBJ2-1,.,TGTGCCAGCAGCTACCAGGTCAGCGGGCGCTCCTACAATGAGCAGTTCTTC,CASSYQVSGRSYNEQFF
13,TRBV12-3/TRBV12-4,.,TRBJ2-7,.,TGTGCCAGCAGTCGGGGTCAACGCAATGAGCAGTACTTC,CASSRGQRNEQYF
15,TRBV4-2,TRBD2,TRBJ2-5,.,TGTGCCAGCAGCTCCCTAGCGGGAGGGCCAGAGACCCAGTACTTC,CASSSLAGGPETQYF
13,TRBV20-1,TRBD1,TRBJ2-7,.,TGCAGTGCTCCCCGGACAGGGGGCGACGAGCAGTACTTC,CSAPRTGGDEQYF
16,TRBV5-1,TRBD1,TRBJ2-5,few,TGCGCCAGCAGCTTGGCTCCCGGGACAGCTCAAGAGACCCAGTACTTC,CASSLAPGTAQETQYF
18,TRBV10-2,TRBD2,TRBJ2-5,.,TGCGCCAGCAGTGAAACGGGACTAGCGGGGGGGTACCAAGAGACCCAGTACTTC,CASSETGLAGGYQETQYF
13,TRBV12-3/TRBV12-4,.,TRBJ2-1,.,TGTGCCAGCAGGGCGCACTGGGACAATGAGCAGTTCTTC,CASRAHWDNEQFF
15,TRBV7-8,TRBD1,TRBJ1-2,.,TGTGCCAGCAGCTTCACCGGGACAGATAACTATGGCTACACCTTC,CASSFTGTDNYGYTF
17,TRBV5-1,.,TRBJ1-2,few,TGCGCCAGCAACTTGGCTCCAACCACTTCTGTTAACTATGGCTACACCTTC,CASNLAPTTSVNYGYTF
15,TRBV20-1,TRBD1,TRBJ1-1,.,TGCAGTGCTAGAGAGTTAGACAGGGGGAACACTGAAGCTTTCTTT,CSARELDRGNTEAFF
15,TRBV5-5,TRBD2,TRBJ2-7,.,TGTGCCAGCAGCTTGATTAGCGGGAGTTCGTACGAGCAGTACTTC,CASSLISGSSYEQYF
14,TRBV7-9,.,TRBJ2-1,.,TGTGCCAGCAGCTTAGGAAACAGCGACAATGAGCAGTTCTTC,CASSLGNSDNEQFF
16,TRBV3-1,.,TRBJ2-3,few,TGTGCCAGCAGCCAAGATACTACCCCATCCACAGATACGCAGTATTTT,CASSQDTTPSTDTQYF
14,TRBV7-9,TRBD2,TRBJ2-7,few,TGTGCCAGCAGCTCCCCAGCGGGAGGAGACGAGCAGTACTTC,CASSSPAGGDEQYF
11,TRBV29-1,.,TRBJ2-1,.,TGCAGCGTTGTGTCCGCGAATGAGCAGTTCTTC,CSVVSANEQFF
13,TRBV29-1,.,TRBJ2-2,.,TGCAGCGTTGTTAGGGAGAACACCGGGGAGCTGTTTTTT,CSVVRENTGELFF
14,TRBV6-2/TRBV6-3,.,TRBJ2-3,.,TGTGCCAGCAGCCAAGGAACAACCCCAGATACGCAGTATTTT,CASSQGTTPDTQYF
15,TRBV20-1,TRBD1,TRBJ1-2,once,TGCAGTGCTAGAGAACGAGACAGGGTCGACTATGGCTACACCTTC,CSARERDRVDYGYTF
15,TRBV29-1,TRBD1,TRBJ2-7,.,TGCAGCGTCTCCCCCGCCGGGACAGGAGCCTACGAGCAGTACTTC,CSVSPAGTGAYEQYF
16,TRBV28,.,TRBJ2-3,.,TGTGCCAGCAGTTCACCTAGAGGGAAGGAGACAGATACGCAGTATTTT,CASSSPRGKETDTQYF
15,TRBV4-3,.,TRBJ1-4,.,TGCACCAGCAGCCAAGGACAGCGTATTAATGAAAAACTGTTTTTT,CTSSQGQRINEKLFF
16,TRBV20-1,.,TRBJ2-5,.,TGCAGTGCTAGAGACAAGGGGACCACAAGCCAGGAGACCCAGTACTTC,CSARDKGTTSQETQYF
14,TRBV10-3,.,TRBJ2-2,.,TGTGCCATCAGCCCAAGGGAGGACACCGGGGAGCTGTTTTTT,CAISPREDTGELFF
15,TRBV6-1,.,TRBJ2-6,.,TGTGCCAGCAGATCGGGGGACTCTGGGGCCAACGTCCTGACTTTC,CASRSGDSGANVLTF
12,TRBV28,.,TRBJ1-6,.,TGTGCCAGCAGTTGGCAGAATTCACCCCTCCACTTT,CASSWQNSPLHF
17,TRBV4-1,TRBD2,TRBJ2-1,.,TGCGCCAGCAGCCAAGTAGATATGGGACTAGCCAACAATGAGCAGTTCTTC,CASSQVDMGLANNEQFF
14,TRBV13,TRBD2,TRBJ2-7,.,TGTGCCAGCAGCCCAGCGCGGGGGGACTACGAGCAGTACTTC,CASSPARGDYEQYF
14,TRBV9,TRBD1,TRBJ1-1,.,TGTGCCAGCAGCGTACAGGGGGGGAACACTGAAGCTTTCTTT,CASSVQGGNTEAFF
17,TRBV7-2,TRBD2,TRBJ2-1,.,TGTGCCAGCAGCCCCAGGGGAGGAGCGGGAGGGCCTGGAAGGCAGTTCTTC,CASSPRGGAGGPGRQFF
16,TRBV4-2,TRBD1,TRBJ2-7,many,TGTGCCAGCAGCCCAATAGGACAGGGAGTCTCCTACGAGCAGTACTTC,CASSPIGQGVSYEQYF
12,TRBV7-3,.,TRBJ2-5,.,TGTGCCAGCAGCACCCATGGCGGGACCCAGTACTTC,CASSTHGGTQYF
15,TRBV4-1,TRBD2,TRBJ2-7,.,TGCGCCAGCAGCCATCTTAGCGGGGGACCCTACGAGCAGTACTTC,CASSHLSGGPYEQYF
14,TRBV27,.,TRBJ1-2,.,TGTGCCAGCAGTTTAAGACGGGACGACTATGGCTACACCTTC,CASSLRRDDYGYTF
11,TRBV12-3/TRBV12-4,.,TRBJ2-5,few,TGTGCCAGCGCCTTGGTCGAGACCCAGTACTTC,CASALVETQYF
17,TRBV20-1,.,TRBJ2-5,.,TGCAGTGCTAGGACTAACCAGGCCCAAACGTGGAGGGAGACCCAGTACTTC,CSARTNQAQTWRETQYF
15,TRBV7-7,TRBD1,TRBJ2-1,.,TGTGCTAGCAGCCCCACGGACAGGCCTCAAGAGACCCAGTTCTTC,CASSPTDRPQETQFF
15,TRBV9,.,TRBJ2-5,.,TGTGCCAGCAGCGTGGGTTCCGGGGCCTTGGAGACCCAGTACTTC,CASSVGSGALETQYF
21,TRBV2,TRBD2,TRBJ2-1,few,TGTGCCAGCTTCGGGAGGGGGGGGCTAGCGGGAGAAGTAAGCAGGCGCAATGAGCAGTTCTTC,CASFGRGGLAGEVSRRNEQFF